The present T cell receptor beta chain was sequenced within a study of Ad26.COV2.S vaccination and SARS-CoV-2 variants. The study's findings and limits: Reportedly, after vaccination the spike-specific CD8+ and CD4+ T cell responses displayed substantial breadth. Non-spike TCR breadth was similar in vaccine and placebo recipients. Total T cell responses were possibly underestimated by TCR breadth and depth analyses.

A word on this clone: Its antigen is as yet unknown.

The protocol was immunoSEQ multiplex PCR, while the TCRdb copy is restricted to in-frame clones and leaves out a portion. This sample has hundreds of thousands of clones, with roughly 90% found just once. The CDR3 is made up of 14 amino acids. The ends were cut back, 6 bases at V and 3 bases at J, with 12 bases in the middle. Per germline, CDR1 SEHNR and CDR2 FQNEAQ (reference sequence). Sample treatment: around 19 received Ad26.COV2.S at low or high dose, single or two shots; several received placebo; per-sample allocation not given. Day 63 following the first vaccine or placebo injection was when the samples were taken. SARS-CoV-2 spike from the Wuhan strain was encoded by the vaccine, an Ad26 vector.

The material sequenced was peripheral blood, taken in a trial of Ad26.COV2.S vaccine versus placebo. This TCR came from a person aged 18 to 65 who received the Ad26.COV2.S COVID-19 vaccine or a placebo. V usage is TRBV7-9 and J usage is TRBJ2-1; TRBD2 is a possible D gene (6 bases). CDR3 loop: CASSRRDFYNEQFF. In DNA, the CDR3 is TGTGCCAGCAGTCGCCGGGACTTCTACAATGAGCAGTTCTTC.